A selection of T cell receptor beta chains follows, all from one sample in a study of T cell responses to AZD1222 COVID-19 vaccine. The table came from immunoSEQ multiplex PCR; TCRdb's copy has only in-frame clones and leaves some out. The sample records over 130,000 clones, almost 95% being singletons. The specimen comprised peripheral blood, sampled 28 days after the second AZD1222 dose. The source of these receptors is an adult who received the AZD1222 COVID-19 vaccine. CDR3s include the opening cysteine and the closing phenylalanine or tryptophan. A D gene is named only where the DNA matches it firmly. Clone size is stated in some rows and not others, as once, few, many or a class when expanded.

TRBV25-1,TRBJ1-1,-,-,TGTGCCAGCGGGCCATCAGACAGGCCGAACACTGAAGCTTTCTTT,CASGPSDRPNTEAFF
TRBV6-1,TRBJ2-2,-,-,TGTGCCAGCAGCCGCGAGGGAGGGGGCCCCGGGGAGCTGTTTTTT,CASSREGGGPGELFF
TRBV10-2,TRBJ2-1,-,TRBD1,TGCGCCAGCAGTGAGGCAGGGGGCTTAAGACCCAATGAGCAGTTCTTC,CASSEAGGLRPNEQFF
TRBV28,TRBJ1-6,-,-,TGTGCCAGCAACATTCGGACCGGCAGGAGGTCACCCCTCCACTTT,CASNIRTGRRSPLHF
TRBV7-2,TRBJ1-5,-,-,TGTGCCAGCGGTGGGATGGGGGTTGAAGGTCAGCCCCAGCATTTT,CASGGMGVEGQPQHF
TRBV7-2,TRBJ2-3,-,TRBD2,TGTGCCAGCGGCACCGAGAGGATAGCGGGGACGCAGTATTTT,CASGTERIAGTQYF
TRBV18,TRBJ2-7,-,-,TGTGCCAGCTCACCACGAGTGAGTGCCACCTACGAGCAGTACTTC,CASSPRVSATYEQYF
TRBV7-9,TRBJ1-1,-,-,TGTGCCAGCAGCTCTCCGGGGGCGAGCTCTTTCTTT,CASSSPGASSFF
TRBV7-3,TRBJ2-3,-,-,TGTGCCAGCAGCTCATCCATCACAGATACGCAGTATTTT,CASSSSITDTQYF
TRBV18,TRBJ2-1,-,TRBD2,TGTGCCAGCTCACCACCAAACGAGCGGGGGCGGAGGGAGCAGTTCTTC,CASSPPNERGRREQFF
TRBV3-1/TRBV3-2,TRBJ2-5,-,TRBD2,TGTGCCAGCAGCCAAGATCGCGTAGCGGGAGGACAAGAGACCCAGTACTTC,CASSQDRVAGGQETQYF
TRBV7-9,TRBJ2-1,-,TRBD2,TGTGCCAGCAGAGCTCCGGGACTAAAAAGCTCCTACAATGAGCAGTTCTTC,CASRAPGLKSSYNEQFF
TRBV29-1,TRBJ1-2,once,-,TGCAGCGTTTACGGACTCCGGACCGCTGCGTATGGCTACACCTTC,CSVYGLRTAAYGYTF
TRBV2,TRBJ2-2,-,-,TGTGCCAGCAGTGGGAAATCAGGGCATAGCGACACCGGGGAGCTGTTTTTT,CASSGKSGHSDTGELFF
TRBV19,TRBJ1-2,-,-,TGTGCCAGTAGTAACGGAGGACGGAGACTAGGGCATGGCTACACCTTC,CASSNGGRRLGHGYTF
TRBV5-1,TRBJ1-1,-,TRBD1,TGCGCCAGCAGCCCGGACAGGGTGGGCACTGAAGCTTTCTTT,CASSPDRVGTEAFF
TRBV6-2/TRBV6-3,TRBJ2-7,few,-,TGTGCCAGCAGTAACGGTTCCCCCTACGAGCAGTACTTC,CASSNGSPYEQYF
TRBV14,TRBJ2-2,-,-,TGTGCCAGCAGCCAGGATCTGTACACCGGGGAGCTGTTTTTT,CASSQDLYTGELFF
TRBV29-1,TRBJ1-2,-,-,TGCAGCGTTGAAGATGACAGCTACTATGGCTACACCTTC,CSVEDDSYYGYTF
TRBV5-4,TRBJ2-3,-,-,TGTGCCAGCAGCTCCGTCCCCGAAGATACGCAGTATTTT,CASSSVPEDTQYF
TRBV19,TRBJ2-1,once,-,TGTGCCAGTAGTCGGTTGGGATCGGGCTCGAATGAGCAGTTCTTC,CASSRLGSGSNEQFF
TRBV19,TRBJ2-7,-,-,TGTGCCAGTAGCCTTAGGACAGACACTACCTACGAGCAGTACTTC,CASSLRTDTTYEQYF
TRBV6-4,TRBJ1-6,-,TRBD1,TGTGCCAGCAGCGCCGGGACAGTCAATTCACCCCTCCACTTT,CASSAGTVNSPLHF
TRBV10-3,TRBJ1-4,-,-,TGTGCCATCAGGGGGCCCGAAGGGCCTAATGAAAAACTGTTTTTT,CAIRGPEGPNEKLFF
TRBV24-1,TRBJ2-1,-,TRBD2,TGTGCCTCGGGACTAGCGGGAGAAGGGGATGAGCAGTTCTTC,CASGLAGEGDEQFF
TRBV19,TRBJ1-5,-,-,TGTGCCAGTAGTATAACCCATAGCAATCAGCCCCAGCATTTT,CASSITHSNQPQHF
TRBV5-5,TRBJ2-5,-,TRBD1,TGTGCCAGCAGCTCCGGACAGGGGTTCTACTTC,CASSSGQGFYF
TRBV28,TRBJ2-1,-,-,TGTGCCAGCAAACGCGGGACACCCAACAATGAGCAGTTCTTC,CASKRGTPNNEQFF
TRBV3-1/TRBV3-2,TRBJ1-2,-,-,TGTGCCAGCAGCCAAAACGGCGGTACTAACTATGGCTACACCTTC,CASSQNGGTNYGYTF
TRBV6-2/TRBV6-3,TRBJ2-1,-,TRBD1,TGTGCCAGCAGTTACCCTCCAGGGGGTGTCGGCAATGAGCAGTTCTTC,CASSYPPGGVGNEQFF
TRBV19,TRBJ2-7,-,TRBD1,TGTGCCAGTAGTATGGACAGGGCTGCCCGAGAGCAGTACTTC,CASSMDRAAREQYF
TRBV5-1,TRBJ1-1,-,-,TGCGCCAGCAGCAGCCGGGACGGGGAAGCTTTCTTT,CASSSRDGEAFF
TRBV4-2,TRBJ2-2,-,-,TGTGCCAGCAGCCAAGACGGAAGCAACACCGGGGAGCTGTTTTTT,CASSQDGSNTGELFF
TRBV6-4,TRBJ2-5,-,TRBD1,TGTGCCAGCAGTGTCACAGGGGGAGGCGGAGAGACCCAGTACTTC,CASSVTGGGGETQYF
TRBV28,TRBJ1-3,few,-,TGTGCCAGCAGTTTGCCCCCAGGTGGAGGGGTTACCGGAAACACCATATATTTT,CASSLPPGGGVTGNTIYF
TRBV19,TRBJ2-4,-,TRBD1,TGTGCCAGTAGTACAACGGGACAGATATCCAAAAACATTCAGTACTTC,CASSTTGQISKNIQYF
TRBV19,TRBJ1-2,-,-,TGTGCCAGTAATCGAGGGGGATTTGACTATGGCTACACCTTC,CASNRGGFDYGYTF
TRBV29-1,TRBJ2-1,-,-,TGCAGCGCCCCGGACCCCCCCGGACGGGATGAGCAGTTCTTC,CSAPDPPGRDEQFF
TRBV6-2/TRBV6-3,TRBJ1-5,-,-,TGTGCCAGCAGTTCTCCGCGGGTGTATAGCAATCAGCCCCAGCATTTT,CASSSPRVYSNQPQHF
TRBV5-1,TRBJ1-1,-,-,TGCGCCAGCAGCTTGGACGGGTGGCGGGGGAACACTGAAGCTTTCTTT,CASSLDGWRGNTEAFF
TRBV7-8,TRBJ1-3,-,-,TGTGCCAGCAGCTTATATCCCGCCGAGACAGGCAGCTCTGGAAACACCATATATTTT,CASSLYPAETGSSGNTIYF
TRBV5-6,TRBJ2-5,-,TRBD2,TGTGCCAGCAGCTTCGGGACTAATGAAGAGACCCAGTACTTC,CASSFGTNEETQYF
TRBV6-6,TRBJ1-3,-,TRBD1,TGTGCCAGCAGAAAACGGGACAGGGAGGGCACCATATATTTT,CASRKRDREGTIYF
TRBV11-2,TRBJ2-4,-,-,TGTGCCAGCAGCCCCTGGTGGCTGGAGGATTTAGCCAAAAACATTCAGTACTTC,CASSPWWLEDLAKNIQYF
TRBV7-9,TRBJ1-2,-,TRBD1,TGTGCCAGCAGCCTGGGGGACAGGGTAAACTATGGCTACACCTTC,CASSLGDRVNYGYTF
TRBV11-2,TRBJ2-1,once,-,TGTGCCAGCAGCTTAGATAGCGTCAATGAGCAGTTCTTC,CASSLDSVNEQFF
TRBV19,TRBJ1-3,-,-,TGTGCCAGTAGTTGGACATCCGGAAACACCATATATTTT,CASSWTSGNTIYF
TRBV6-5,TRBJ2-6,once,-,TGTGCCAGCACGGGGGCGGCCTCTGGGGCCAACGTCCTGACTTTC,CASTGAASGANVLTF
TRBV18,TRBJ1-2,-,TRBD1,TGTGCCAGCTCACCCCTCCTTTTGAGGGGACAGGGGATTGACTATGGCTACACCTTC,CASSPLLLRGQGIDYGYTF
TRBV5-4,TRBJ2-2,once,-,TGTGCCAGCAGCAACTCTCTCCGGGAGCTGTTTTTT,CASSNSLRELFF
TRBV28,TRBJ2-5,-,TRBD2,TGTGCCAGCTTGGGACTAGCGGGACCAGGTCACGAGACCCAGTACTTC,CASLGLAGPGHETQYF
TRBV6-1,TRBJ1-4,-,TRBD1,TGTGCCAGCAGCTCGGGACAGATTAATGAAAAACTGTTTTTT,CASSSGQINEKLFF
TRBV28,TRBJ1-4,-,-,TGTGCCAGCACCCGTGTTGGGTATAAGAAACTGTTTTTT,CASTRVGYKKLFF